One sample yielded the 17 T cell receptor beta chains listed below, sequenced in a study of blood T cells in healthy people across ages. With a J-beta primer mix and a sample-barcoded 5' primer, a second PCR ran roughly 6 to 12 cycles. TCRdb re-called the 5' RACE reads with MiXCR, one entry per CDR3 protein. The top ten clones hold 5% to 7% of a sample with about 1.4 million distinct CDR3 sequences, almost 60% of them seen once. Sequencing was done on a sample of blood. Every receptor here comes from a man between 18 and 35 years old in good health.

This chain joins TRBV3-1 and TRBJ2-7, with D perhaps matching TRBD2 (6 bases). The germline gives CDR1 LGHDT, CDR2 YNNKEL (reference sequence). The V end lost 0 bases, the J end lost 2 bases, and 14 bases lay between the germline ends. There are 16 residues in the CDR3. CDR3 bases: TGTGCCAGCAGCCAAGAGGAGGGTCTAGGCGCCTACGAGCAGTACTTC. Translating gives CASSQEEGLGAYEQYF.

The CDR3 sequence is CASSGPGQTNLTYEQYF. The CDR3 DNA follows: TGTGCCAGCAGCGGACCGGGACAGACCAACCTTACCTACGAGCAGTACTTC. V gene TRBV7-9 combines with J gene TRBJ2-4; 7 positions match TRBD1. The closer fit of TRBJ2-7 to the DNA end suggests the J call may be wrong. CDR3 length equals 17 residues. Germline V CDR1 and CDR2: SEHNR, FQNEAQ (reference sequence).

In DNA, the CDR3 is TGTGCCAGCAGGTCCGGGGGGGCCCAGTACTTC. Translated: CASRSGGAQYF. This chain uses TRBV27 with TRBJ2-5, with 8 bases lining up with TRBD2. In germline, CDR1 is MNHEY, CDR2 SMNVEV (reference sequence). The CDR3 consists of 11 residues. The trim removed 6 bases at V and 9 bases at J, leaving 3 bases unmatched.

The rearrangement joins TRBV14 to TRBJ2-1; TRBD1 matches at 8 bases. J was trimmed by 4 bases and V by 1 base; bases with no gene match: 3. CDR3 length equals 15 residues. Germline assignment: CDR1 SGHDN and CDR2 FVKESK. CDR3 in amino acids: CASSQAGDRYNEQFF. Here the CDR3 DNA reads TGTGCCAGCAGCCAAGCTGGGGACAGGTACAATGAGCAGTTCTTC. Full variable domain (remainder filled in from reference TRBV14 and TRBJ2-1): EAGVTQFPSHSVIEKGQTVTLRCDPISGHDNLYWYRRVMGKEIKFLLHFVKESKQDESGMPNNRFLAERTGGTYSTLKVQPAELEDSGVYFCASSQAGDRYNEQFFGPGTRLTVL.

This clonotype was recorded a few times. This chain joins TRBV28 and TRBJ2-3; tentatively, D is TRBD1 (5 bases). Germline loops: CDR1 MDHEN, CDR2 SYDVKM. The CDR3 runs to 15 residues. The V gene lost 2 bases and the J gene lost 4 bases, with 13 bases spanning the gap. The CDR3: CASSLNGRVADTQYF. CDR3 sequence (DNA): TGTGCCAGCAGTTTAAACGGCAGGGTAGCAGATACGCAGTATTTT.

The rearrangement joins TRBV7-9 to TRBJ2-3; the match to TRBD2 covers 7 bases. Looked up from germline, CDR1 is SEHNR and CDR2 is FQNEAQ (reference sequence). V lost 5 bases and J lost 2; bases outside the gene matches: 10. CDR3 length: 16 residues. CDR3 coding DNA: TGTGCCAGCAGCCAAGCGCTAGCGGAGTACACAGATACGCAGTATTTT. Encoded protein: CASSQALAEYTDTQYF.

V gene TRBV5-1 combines with J gene TRBJ2-1; 13 positions agree with TRBD2. The CDR3 consists of 14 residues. Germline V lookup: CDR1 SGHRS, CDR2 YFSETQ. The V and J ends lost 2 bases and 10 bases, in that order; junction bases with no gene match: 3. CDR3 sequence: CASSLGTSGKEQFF. The CDR3 bases are TGCGCCAGCAGCTTAGGGACTAGCGGGAAGGAGCAGTTCTTC. Supplemented by reference TRBV5-1 and TRBJ2-1, the full variable domain reads KAGVTQTPRYLIKTRGQQVTLSCSPISGHRSVSWYQQTPGQGLQFLFEYFSETQRNKGNFPGRFSGRQFSNSRSEMNVSTLELGDSALYLCASSLGTSGKEQFFGPGTRLTVL.

This clonotype was seen a handful of times. The chain uses TRBV6-2 or TRBV6-3 and TRBJ2-4; D tentatively fits TRBD1 or TRBD2 (5 bases each). Trimming left V 4 bases short and J 0 bases short, with 10 bases between. This CDR3 contains 15 residues. Per germline, CDR1 MNHEY and CDR2 SVGEGT. CDR3 DNA sequence: TGTGCCAGCAGTTTCAGGGACCTAGCCAAAAACATTCAGTACTTC. Encoded protein: CASSFRDLAKNIQYF.

Only a few counts were recorded for this clonotype. The rearrangement links TRBV6-5 to TRBJ1-2; a weak D match, TRBD1 (6 bases). The CDR3 contains 14 residues. The ends were cut back, 4 bases at V and 8 bases at J, with 17 bases in the middle. Germline CDR1 MNHEY, CDR2 SVGAGI. The CDR3 bases are TGTGCCAGCAGTTTTCAGGGGCTCGCCGGGGGCTACACCTTC. Translated: CASSFQGLAGGYTF.

V usage is TRBV6-1 and J usage is TRBJ2-1; 16 bases map to TRBD2. J lost 4 bases, V lost 4 bases, and 7 bases had no gene match. The germline V gene encodes CDR1 MNHNS and CDR2 SASEGT. The CDR3 spans 18 residues. The DNA of the CDR3 is TGTGCCAGCAGTGGGGGACTAGCGGGAGGGGTAAAGTACAATGAGCAGTTCTTC. Translated, it gives CASSGGLAGGVKYNEQFF.

J is TRBJ2-4 and V is TRBV7-2, with 9 bases lining up with TRBD2. The CDR3 totals 15 residues. V lost 7 bases, J lost 7 bases, and 11 bases stayed unmatched. In germline, CDR1 is SGHTA, CDR2 FQGNSA. For the CDR3, the DNA is TGTGCCAGCAACTACGTAGCGGGAGAAGTGAACATTCAGTACTTC. It specifies CASNYVAGEVNIQYF.

This clonotype was counted once. The chain combines TRBV15 with TRBJ2-3, with D unclear. V was cut by 3 bases and J by 2 bases, with 12 bases left in between. The CDR3 has 15 residues. Looked up from germline, CDR1 is LNHNV and CDR2 is YYDKDF (reference sequence). The DNA for the CDR3 is TGTGCCACCAGCAGTCCTCGTGGAATCACAGATACGCAGTATTTT. It yields the protein CATSSPRGITDTQYF.

This clonotype was counted between two and nine times. The V gene is TRBV4-1, the J gene TRBJ1-5; possible D gene TRBD1, 6 bases. The CDR3 is 13 residues long. Per the germline V gene, CDR1 is MGHRA and CDR2 is YSYEKL. The V gene lost 6 bases and the J gene lost 4 bases, with 10 bases spanning the gap. The CDR3 region has the DNA TGCGCCAGCAGTCCAGGGGTGAATCAGCCCCAGCATTTT. Its protein product is CASSPGVNQPQHF.

This chain uses TRBV5-6 with TRBJ1-1; tentative D call: TRBD1 (5 bases). The CDR3 runs to 14 residues. Germline loops: CDR1 SGHDT, CDR2 YYEEEE. V was pared by 2 bases and J by 1 base, with 9 bases between. The DNA for the CDR3 is TGTGCCAGCAGCTTTGGGGCAGGGAACACTGAAGCTTTCTTT. Amino acid sequence: CASSFGAGNTEAFF.

V and J are TRBV6-2 or TRBV6-3 and TRBJ2-1, with TRBD2 as a possible D gene (6 bases). In germline, CDR1 is MNHEY, CDR2 SVGEGT. CDR3 size: 15 residues. Between the trimmed V and J ends, which lost 7 bases and 7 bases, there was a span of 20 bases. The CDR3 DNA sequence: TGTGCCAGCACCGCCGCCCCAGACCGGGGGAATGAGCAGTTCTTC. Its translation is CASTAAPDRGNEQFF.

In its sample, this clonotype was seen a few times. The chain has TRBV29-1 and TRBJ2-5; D gene ambiguous. V lost 3 bases to trimming and J lost 1 base, with 12 bases between them. Looked up from germline, CDR1 is SQVTM and CDR2 is ANQGSEA. This CDR3 spans 14 amino acids. The CDR3 DNA sequence: TGCAGCGTTGATAGACTCCGGACCCAAGAGACCCAGTACTTC. Protein product: CSVDRLRTQETQYF.

J is TRBJ1-6 and V is TRBV2, with D possibly TRBD1 on 6 matching bases. The CDR3 spans 18 residues. Germline loops: CDR1 SNHLY, CDR2 FYNNEI. Trimming pared 4 bases from V and 0 bases from J, leaving 16 bases between. In DNA form, the CDR3 reads TGTGCCAGCAGTGGGGGGGGGCTCCCGAGCTCCTATAATTCACCCCTCCACTTT. It encodes CASSGGGLPSSYNSPLHF.